This entry is about one TCR beta chain. The antigen is unknown. Trimming left V 4 bases short and J 5 bases short, with 12 bases between. CDR3 size: 14 residues. CDR1 is KGHSH and CDR2 is LQKENI in the germline V gene. This specimen comes from a study of immune evolution from preneoplasia to lung adenocarcinoma. Looking at the study overall: HLA loss of heterozygosity: around 6.5% AIS, about 15% MIA, about 35% ADC, none AAH.

Libraries were prepared by immunoSEQ multiplex PCR; TCRdb keeps only in-frame clonotypes and omits some of them. Among around 25,000 clones listed, around 70% were seen once. Study observations and caveats: Later-stage lesions seemingly showed higher T cell density and diversity than normal lung. Top clone frequencies peaked in normal lung, apparently declining through invasive adenocarcinoma.

Histologic diagnosis was independently verified by two lung pathologists. The J gene is TRBJ2-1, the V gene TRBV18; the D is unclear. The TCR was taken from a person aged 55 to 75 with invasive lung adenocarcinoma. Some clones in this sample may be carry-over from other donors' samples. What was sequenced was FFPE invasive lung adenocarcinoma tissue. The CDR3 is CASSLDQINNEQFF. The CDR3 bases are TGTGCCAGCTCACTCGACCAGATTAACAATGAGCAGTTCTTC. The variable domain in full, with the rest retrieved from reference TRBV18 and TRBJ2-1, is NAGVMQNPRHLVRRRGQEARLRCSPMKGHSHVYWYRQLPEEGLKFMVYLQKENIIDESGMPKERFSAEFPKEGPSILRIQQVVRGDSAAYFCASSLDQINNEQFFGPGTRLTVL.